A single sample is the source of the 31 T cell receptor beta chains below, sequenced in a study of T cell responses to AZD1222 COVID-19 vaccine. Measured with immunoSEQ multiplex PCR; TCRdb has only the in-frame clones, and not every one. The repertoire holds around 150,000 clones, with around 94% as singletons. This specimen consisted of peripheral blood, obtained on day 0 of AZD1222 vaccination. These receptors all come from an adult in good health.

V is TRBV11-3 and J is TRBJ2-3, with 7 bases identical to TRBD2. There are 14 residues in the CDR3. Germline CDR1 reads SGHNT; CDR2 reads YENEEA. Trimming cost V 6 bases and J 2 bases; bases outside gene matches: 5. The CDR3 region is CASSSSGHTDTQYF. CDR3 nucleotide sequence: TGTGCCAGCAGTTCTAGCGGACACACAGATACGCAGTATTTT.

The chain combines TRBV5-1 with TRBJ1-3; D is ambiguous. Germline-derived CDR1 and CDR2 are SGHRS and YFSETQ. The ends were cut back, 5 bases at V and 2 bases at J, with 11 bases in the middle. The CDR3 is made up of 14 amino acids. The CDR3, as DNA: TGCGCCAGCAGACTGGAGGGAGCTGGAAACACCATATATTTT. It yields the protein CASRLEGAGNTIYF.

This CDR3 reads CASSLKREGLFFEETQYF. CDR3 nucleotides: TGTGCCAGCAGCTTAAAACGGGAGGGCCTTTTTTTCGAAGAGACCCAGTACTTC. The chain carries TRBV7-6 and TRBJ2-5; 8 positions match TRBD2. Germline V gene data show CDR1 as SGHVS and CDR2 as FNYEAQ. There are 18 residues in the CDR3. The V and J ends lost 2 bases and 3 bases, in that order; junction bases with no gene match: 14.

The CDR3 coding sequence is TGTGCCAGCAGCTCAATGGGGGCGAGCTCCTATAATTCACCCCTCCACTTT. As protein: CASSSMGASSYNSPLHF. V is TRBV7-9 and J is TRBJ1-6, with a possible D match to TRBD1 (6 bases). This CDR3 has 17 residues. V was shortened by 4 bases and J by 0 bases, with 13 bases between the two germline ends. Germline V lookup: CDR1 SEHNR, CDR2 FQNEAQ (reference sequence).

The chain recombines TRBV10-2 with TRBJ1-3; D is undetermined. V was cut by 3 bases and J by 0 bases, with 12 bases left in between. The CDR3 is made up of 16 amino acids. The germline V gene encodes CDR1 WSHSY and CDR2 SAAADI. The CDR3 DNA reads as TGCGCCAGCAGTGAAGAGTACCGCTACTCTGGAAACACCATATATTTT. Its translation is CASSEEYRYSGNTIYF.

The chain links TRBV5-4 to TRBJ2-1; 13 bases match TRBD2. There are 15 residues in the CDR3. V shed 5 bases, J shed 8 bases, and the junction held 7 bases outside the gene matches. CDR1 and CDR2 from the germline V gene are SGHNT and YYREEE (reference sequence). The CDR3 nucleotides read TGTGCCAGCAGGGTTGGGACTAGCGGGATCGATGAGCAGTTCTTC. It codes for CASRVGTSGIDEQFF.

The gene calls are TRBV5-6 and TRBJ2-7; possibly TRBD1 or TRBD2 for D (5 bases each). The CDR3 has 15 residues. V lost 4 bases and J lost 2, with 16 bases in between. CDR1 SGHDT and CDR2 YYEEEE come from the germline V gene. Here the CDR3 DNA reads TGTGCCAGCAGCCCCCGGGACGAAATCCCCTACGAGCAGTACTTC. Its protein is CASSPRDEIPYEQYF.

This clone appeared once. The rearrangement links TRBV15 to TRBJ2-2; D is undetermined. Germline lookup yields CDR1 LNHNV and CDR2 YYDKDF (reference sequence). Trimming removed 6 bases from V and 7 bases from J, with 18 bases in between. The CDR3 runs 15 residues. The CDR3 here is CATRVARSGVGELFF. The CDR3, as DNA: TGTGCCACCAGGGTGGCTAGGAGTGGAGTCGGGGAGCTGTTTTTT.

Notes on this clone: The same CDR3 is also encoded by other DNA sequences in this sample. The chain couples TRBV7-9 to TRBJ1-1; D is ambiguous. CDR3 length: 11 amino acids. Germline V CDR1 and CDR2: SEHNR, FQNEAQ (reference sequence). The V gene lost 5 bases and the J gene lost 3 bases, with 4 bases spanning the gap. The CDR3 bases are TGTGCCAGCAGCCTAGACACTGAAGCTTTCTTT. Its translation: CASSLDTEAFF.

Comment on this clone: One end of the junction varies from germline; a read error may be responsible. V is TRBV5-8 and J is TRBJ1-1, with TRBD1 identical over 9 bases. Germline-derived CDR1 and CDR2 are SGHTS and YDEGEE. This CDR3 contains 12 residues. The CDR3 region has the DNA TGTGCCAGCAGCTTGGGAATACAGGGGGCGGACTTT. Its protein product is CASSLGIQGADF. Using reference TRBV5-8 and TRBJ1-1 for the parts outside the CDR3, the full variable domain is EAGVTQSPTHLIKTRGQQATLRCSPISGHTSVYWYQQALGLGLQFLLWYDEGEERNRGNFPPRFSGRQFPNYSSELNVNALELEDSALYLCASSLGIQGADFGQGTRLTVV.

The chain couples TRBV10-3 to TRBJ1-4, with D unclear. Germline loops: CDR1 ENHRY, CDR2 SYGVKD. Trimming cost V 11 bases and J 6 bases, with 13 bases left between them. The CDR3 length is 12 residues. For the CDR3, the DNA is TGTGCCGTTGCGTCCGGGGATGAAAAACTGTTTTTT. It yields the protein CAVASGDEKLFF.

The chain links TRBV29-1 to TRBJ1-2; TRBD1 aligns across 7 bases. Germline CDR1 reads SQVTM; CDR2 reads ANQGSEA. The CDR3 runs 15 residues. With 3 bases clipped from V and 2 bases from J, the junction kept 9 bases outside the gene matches. CDR3 DNA: TGCAGCGTTGAGTTGTTTGACAGGGACAACTATGGCTACACCTTC. The encoded protein is CSVELFDRDNYGYTF.

The chain combines TRBV9 with TRBJ2-3; 9 bases map to TRBD2. V dropped 0 bases and J dropped 2; count of bases not matched to a gene: 7. Germline assignment: CDR1 SGDLS and CDR2 YYNGEE. CDR3 size: 17 residues. The CDR3 DNA is TGTGCCAGCAGCGTAGCCCCTAGCGGGGACTTCACAGATACGCAGTATTTT. It encodes CASSVAPSGDFTDTQYF.

This chain joins TRBV7-8 and TRBJ2-5, with 8 bases identical to TRBD2. Trimming cost V 7 bases and J 1 base; bases outside gene matches: 11. Germline CDR1 reads SGHVS; CDR2 reads FQNEAQ. CDR3 length equals 16 residues. The CDR3 DNA reads as TGTGCCAGCACCCTCCCCAGGCGGGGGGCCCAAGAGACCCAGTACTTC. Translated, it gives CASTLPRRGAQETQYF. The full variable domain, its missing parts supplied by reference TRBV7-8 and TRBJ2-5, is GAGVSQSPRYKVAKRGQDVALRCDPISGHVSLFWYQQALGQGPEFLTYFQNEAQLDKSGLPSDRFFAERPEGSVSTLKIQRTQQEDSAVYLCASTLPRRGAQETQYFGPGTRLLVL.

The chain joins TRBV11-2 to TRBJ1-1; D possibly corresponds to TRBD1 (5 bases). The CDR3 has 16 residues. V was pared by 1 base and J by 4 bases, with 16 bases between. The germline CDR1 and CDR2 sequences are SGHAT and FQNNGV. CDR3 residues: CASSLGGGRAGTEAFF. For the CDR3, the DNA is TGTGCCAGCAGCTTAGGCGGAGGCAGGGCTGGCACTGAAGCTTTCTTT.

The genes are TRBV28 and TRBJ2-1, with TRBD2 identical over 7 bases. The J segment lost 7 bases and the V segment lost 6 bases, leaving 12 bases of the junction unmatched. CDR1 MDHEN and CDR2 SYDVKM come from the germline V gene. CDR3 length equals 15 residues. The CDR3 loop is CASSTAPGGRNEQFF. The CDR3 DNA follows: TGTGCCAGCAGCACCGCTCCCGGGGGGAGGAATGAGCAGTTCTTC.

CDR3 sequence reads: CASRARTSGKNIQYF. CDR3 coding DNA: TGTGCCAGCAGGGCCCGGACTAGCGGTAAAAACATTCAGTACTTC. V is TRBV2 and J is TRBJ2-4, with 10 bases lining up with TRBD2. Germline V CDR1 and CDR2: SNHLY, FYNNEI. J lost 4 bases, V lost 6 bases, and 6 bases had no gene match. There are 15 residues in the CDR3.

V usage is TRBV28 and J usage is TRBJ1-1, with unresolved D. Trimming took 3 bases from V and 1 from J, leaving 6 bases between them. This CDR3 spans 13 amino acids. Germline CDR1 and CDR2: MDHEN and SYDVKM. The CDR3 DNA follows: TGTGCCAGCAGTTTCAGGCAGAACACTGAAGCTTTCTTT. This gives the protein CASSFRQNTEAFF.

In DNA form, the CDR3 reads TGTGCGATCCGGGCTAGCGGAGTTAACAATGAGCAGTTCTTC. This sequence encodes CAIRASGVNNEQFF. The chain combines TRBV19 with TRBJ2-1; TRBD2 aligns across 7 bases. This CDR3 region has 14 residues. Germline V gene lookup returns CDR1 LNHDA and CDR2 SQIVND (reference sequence).

The rearrangement links TRBV5-1 to TRBJ1-1; maybe TRBD1 (6 bases). The germline V gene has CDR1 SGHRS and CDR2 YFSETQ. Trimming stripped 3 bases from V and 3 bases from J, with 15 bases between. The length of the CDR3 is 15 residues. CDR3 bases: TGCGCCAGCAGCTCCCCGGAGAGGGGGTACACTGAAGCTTTCTTT. The encoded protein is CASSSPERGYTEAFF.

The V and J genes are TRBV19 and TRBJ2-1; 9 bases align to TRBD2. Germline CDR1 and CDR2: LNHDA and SQIVND (reference sequence). With 8 bases clipped from V and 5 bases from J, the junction kept 10 bases outside the gene matches. The CDR3 has 15 residues. As DNA, the CDR3 is TGTGCCAGTCCCGCGGGAGGGGGTCGCGACAATGAGCAGTTCTTC. Its protein is CASPAGGGRDNEQFF.

V gene TRBV7-9 combines with J gene TRBJ1-6; D remains ambiguous. V was pared by 5 bases and J by 14 bases, with 10 bases between. The CDR3 contains 11 residues. Germline values: CDR1 SEHNR, CDR2 FQNEAQ (reference sequence). The CDR3 sequence: CASSRGLALHF. For the CDR3, the DNA is TGTGCCAGCAGCCGAGGTTTGGCCCTCCACTTT.

This sequence joins TRBV5-1 and TRBJ2-6, with TRBD2 as a possible D gene (5 bases). The CDR3 loop spans 16 amino acids. V was trimmed by 5 bases and J by 4 bases, leaving 16 bases between them. Germline CDR1 and CDR2: SGHRS and YFSETQ. In nucleotides, the CDR3 is TGCGCCAGCAGGATACGCGAGGGCACCGGGGCCAACGTCCTGACTTTC. Translating gives CASRIREGTGANVLTF.

The chain joins TRBV5-5 to TRBJ1-1, with D maybe TRBD1 (5 bases). Germline CDR1 SGHKS, CDR2 YYEKEE (reference sequence). The CDR3 extends over 15 amino acids. V was trimmed by 3 bases and J by 5 bases, leaving 17 bases between them. CDR3 bases: TGTGCCAGCAGCTCCTTCGGATGGGGGTTAACTGAAGCTTTCTTT. It translates to CASSSFGWGLTEAFF.

The chain recombines TRBV7-9 with TRBJ1-5, with D tentatively TRBD1 (6 bases). The CDR3 extends over 16 amino acids. Trimming took 5 bases from V and 5 from J, leaving 19 bases between them. Germline V lookup: CDR1 SEHNR, CDR2 FQNEAQ (reference sequence). This CDR3 is CASSRGAGAPDQPQHF. CDR3 bases: TGTGCCAGCAGCCGGGGGGCGGGGGCCCCCGATCAGCCCCAGCATTTT.

This clone occurred a few times. CDR3 DNA: TGCAGTGCTAGTGGACCCCCAGGGGGCATCGACGAGCAGTACTTC. Its protein product is CSASGPPGGIDEQYF. V and J are TRBV20-1 and TRBJ2-7; TRBD1 matches at 8 bases. The ends lost 3 bases at V and 5 bases at J; junction bases unmatched: 12. The germline gives CDR1 DFQATT, CDR2 SNEGSKA (reference sequence). The CDR3 length is 15 residues.

The gene calls are TRBV5-1 and TRBJ1-1, with TRBD1 matching over 7 bases. This CDR3 is 14 amino acids long. Trimming took 4 bases from V and 0 from J; bases not matched to a gene: 3. The germline V gene has CDR1 SGHRS and CDR2 YFSETQ. The CDR3 region is CASSPQGVNTEAFF. The CDR3 bases are TGCGCCAGCAGCCCGCAGGGGGTGAACACTGAAGCTTTCTTT.

The V and J genes are TRBV7-9 and TRBJ1-1, with D unresolved. The germline CDR1 and CDR2 sequences are SEHNR and FQNEAQ (reference sequence). V was trimmed by 7 bases and J by 3 bases, leaving 9 bases between them. The CDR3 has 12 amino acids. CDR3 amino acids: CASNQRDTEAFF. The CDR3 region has the DNA TGTGCCAGCAACCAAAGGGACACTGAAGCTTTCTTT.

J is TRBJ1-4 and V is TRBV5-1; D gene uncertain. V was pared by 1 base and J by 4 bases, with 8 bases between. The CDR3 has 14 residues. Germline loops: CDR1 SGHRS, CDR2 YFSETQ. The CDR3 DNA reads as TGCGCCAGCAGCTTGAGGACTTTTAATGAAAAACTGTTTTTT. Translating gives CASSLRTFNEKLFF.

The rearrangement uses TRBV12-3 or TRBV12-4 and TRBJ1-1; D is unclear. Trimming cost V 1 base and J 6 bases, with 3 bases left between them. The CDR3 is made up of 11 amino acids. Written as DNA, the CDR3 is TGTGCCAGCAGTTTAGGGGCTGAAGCTTTCTTT. Protein product: CASSLGAEAFF.

The count of this clone is one. This CDR3 reads CATNEAGGSQPQHF. In DNA form, the CDR3 reads TGTGCCACCAACGAGGCAGGGGGAAGTCAGCCCCAGCATTTT. The chain couples TRBV27 to TRBJ1-5; 7 bases align to TRBD1. The junction had 12 bases not matched to a gene; V was cut back by 10 bases and J by 6 bases. CDR1 and CDR2 from the germline V gene are MNHEY and SMNVEV (reference sequence). The CDR3 covers 14 residues.